This entry features one T cell receptor (beta chain) sequence. This sample was taken from a study of T cell changes during pregnancy in multiple sclerosis. V shed 3 bases and J shed 4 bases, with 15 bases lying between them. CDR1 is SGHRS and CDR2 is YFSETQ in the germline V gene. The CDR3 covers 15 residues. TCRdb's table, derived via immunoSEQ multiplex PCR, lists solely in-frame clones and lacks some. Among 45,000 to 50,000 clones listed, about 90% were seen once. This sequence was found in a female donor in good health, enrolled as a control in a pregnancy study. The rearrangement links TRBV5-1 to TRBJ2-3; D might be TRBD2 (6 bases). Here the sequenced sample was CD4+ T cells from peripheral blood mononuclear cells, taken in the second trimester of pregnancy. The CDR3 region has the DNA TGCGCCAGCAGCTCGGGGTCTACGGGGGCAGATACGCAGTATTTT. This encodes CASSSGSTGADTQYF.